Below, one T cell receptor beta chain is given with its context. These data belong to a study of blood T cell repertoires in COVID-19. In the study overall: Italy, Spain and the United States were the sources of the convalescent and acute COVID-19 samples.

The CDR3 totals 16 residues. The V gene end was trimmed by 5 bases and the J gene end by 0 bases; junction bases not matched to a gene: 4. Per germline, CDR1 SEHNR and CDR2 FQNEAQ (reference sequence). Only in-frame clones appear in the TCRdb table, and some are missing; sequencing was by immunoSEQ multiplex PCR. The data contain about 200,000 clones, roughly 82% of them singletons. The sequenced sample was PBMCs or T cells enriched from blood (not recorded which). The chain employs TRBV7-9 and TRBJ2-2, with TRBD2 identical over 9 bases. The clonotype comes from a man in his forties or fifties with acute COVID-19. CDR3 region: CASSRAGGPNTGELFF. CDR3 sequence (DNA): TGTGCCAGCAGCCGAGCGGGAGGCCCGAACACCGGGGAGCTGTTTTTT.